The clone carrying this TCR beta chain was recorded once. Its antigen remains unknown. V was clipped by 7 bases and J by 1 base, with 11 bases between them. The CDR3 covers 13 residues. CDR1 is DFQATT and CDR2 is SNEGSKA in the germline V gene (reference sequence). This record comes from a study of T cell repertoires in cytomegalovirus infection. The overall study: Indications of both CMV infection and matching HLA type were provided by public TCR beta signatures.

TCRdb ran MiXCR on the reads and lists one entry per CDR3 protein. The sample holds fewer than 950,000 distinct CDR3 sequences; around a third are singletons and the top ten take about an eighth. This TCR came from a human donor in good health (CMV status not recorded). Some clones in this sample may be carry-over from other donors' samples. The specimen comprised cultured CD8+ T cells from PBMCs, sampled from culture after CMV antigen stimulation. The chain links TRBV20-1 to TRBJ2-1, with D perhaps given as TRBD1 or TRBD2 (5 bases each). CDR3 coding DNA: TGCAGTGGGGACCGGAGGTCCTACAATGAGCAGTTCTTC. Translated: CSGDRRSYNEQFF.